This passage covers 30 T cell receptor beta chains from one sample sequenced in a study of T cell changes during pregnancy in multiple sclerosis. Some clones are missing from TCRdb's copy, which holds only in-frame ones; the method was immunoSEQ multiplex PCR. The repertoire holds over 85,000 clones, with 91% as singletons. Material: peripheral blood, obtained in the first trimester of pregnancy. The receptors derive from a female donor in good health, enrolled as a control in a pregnancy study.

The rearrangement joins TRBV6-5 to TRBJ1-4, with unresolved D. The CDR3 loop spans 14 amino acids. V was shortened by 2 bases and J by 8 bases, with 12 bases between the two germline ends. Germline CDR1 and CDR2: MNHEY and SVGAGI. The CDR3 loop is CASSYRPGREKLFF. As DNA, the CDR3 is TGTGCCAGCAGTTACAGGCCGGGGAGGGAAAAACTGTTTTTT.

This rearrangement joins TRBV18 to TRBJ1-4; the match to TRBD1 covers 7 bases. This CDR3 contains 14 residues. Per the germline V gene, CDR1 is KGHSH and CDR2 is LQKENI. Trimming at V came to 1 base and at J to 7 bases, leaving 3 bases not matched to a gene. The CDR3 DNA reads TGTGCCAGCTCACCACAGACAGGGTCTGAAAAACTGTTTTTT. It translates to CASSPQTGSEKLFF.

This clone was counted many times. This chain uses TRBV9 with TRBJ2-7, with a possible D match to TRBD2 (5 bases). The V gene lost 2 bases and the J gene lost 4 bases, with 10 bases spanning the gap. CDR1 and CDR2 (germline): SGDLS, YYNGEE. The CDR3 runs 13 residues. CDR3 loop: CASSVDSTYEQYF. CDR3 nucleotide sequence: TGTGCCAGCAGCGTGGACTCTACATACGAGCAGTACTTC.

The V gene is TRBV28, the J gene TRBJ1-1; 8 bases map to TRBD1. The junction had 7 bases not matched to a gene; V was cut back by 6 bases and J by 4 bases. The CDR3 is made up of 14 amino acids. Germline-derived CDR1 and CDR2 are MDHEN and SYDVKM. CDR3 amino acids: CASSPNRGGTEAFF. The CDR3 coding sequence is TGTGCCAGCAGCCCCAACAGGGGGGGCACTGAAGCTTTCTTT.

The CDR3 sequence: CASRSISTYEQYF. The CDR3 DNA reads TGTGCCAGCAGATCTATCTCTACCTACGAGCAGTACTTC. The chain is built from TRBV28 and TRBJ2-7; no clear D gene. The germline V and J ends were trimmed by 6 bases and 2 bases, with 11 bases remaining between them. The CDR3 is made up of 13 amino acids. Germline lookup yields CDR1 MDHEN and CDR2 SYDVKM.

This chain links TRBV18 with TRBJ1-2, with 7 bases fitting TRBD1. This CDR3 spans 12 amino acids. V dropped 3 bases and J dropped 6; count of bases not matched to a gene: 1. Germline CDR1 reads KGHSH; CDR2 reads LQKENI. CDR3 nucleotides: TGTGCCAGCTCACCTACAGGGGATGGCTACACCTTC. The encoded protein is CASSPTGDGYTF.

The V call is TRBV9, the J call TRBJ2-7; 8 bases match TRBD2. The J segment lost 5 bases and the V segment lost 3 bases, leaving 10 bases of the junction unmatched. The germline V gene encodes CDR1 SGDLS and CDR2 YYNGEE. The CDR3 length is 15 residues. The CDR3 is CASSASGGAVHEQYF. CDR3 coding DNA: TGTGCCAGCAGCGCCTCGGGGGGGGCCGTCCACGAGCAGTACTTC. Full variable domain (remainder filled in from reference TRBV9 and TRBJ2-7): DSGVTQTPKHLITATGQRVTLRCSPRSGDLSVYWYQQSLDQGLQFLIQYYNGEERAKGNILERFSAQQFPDLHSELNLSSLELGDSALYFCASSASGGAVHEQYFGPGTRLTVT.

The gene calls are TRBV27 and TRBJ2-3; a possible D gene is TRBD2 (7 bases). This CDR3 has 15 amino acids. The V end lost 3 bases, the J end lost 4 bases, and 14 bases lay between the germline ends. Germline V gene sequence: CDR1 MNHEY, CDR2 SMNVEV (reference sequence). The CDR3 bases are TGTGCCAGCAGTTTTAGGGGGGGGCGTCCAGATACGCAGTATTTT. Its protein is CASSFRGGRPDTQYF.

V gene TRBV27 combines with J gene TRBJ2-3; TRBD1 agrees at 8 bases. V was pared by 6 bases and J by 14 bases, with 16 bases of the junction left unmatched. This CDR3 comprises 14 residues. The germline CDR1 and CDR2 sequences are MNHEY and SMNVEV (reference sequence). CDR3 loop: CASSSGTGLIKSYF. DNA of the CDR3: TGTGCCAGCAGCTCCGGGACAGGCTTGATCAAGTCGTATTTT.

This rearrangement joins TRBV4-3 to TRBJ1-2; TRBD1 agrees at 7 bases. CDR3 length: 15 amino acids. Germline lookup yields CDR1 LGHNA and CDR2 YSLEER. The V segment lost 2 bases and the J segment 4 bases; nucleotides outside the gene matches: 7. CDR3 residues: CASSQRTGVFYGYTF. The CDR3 DNA sequence: TGCGCCAGCAGCCAAAGGACAGGAGTTTTCTATGGCTACACCTTC.

V is TRBV4-2 and J is TRBJ2-5; 9 bases match TRBD1. This CDR3 is 16 amino acids long. The junction had 9 bases not matched to a gene; V was cut back by 3 bases and J by 4 bases. CDR1 is LGHNA, CDR2 YNFKEQ, per germline. DNA of the CDR3: TGTGCCAGCAGCCAGGGGGACAGGGAGGTCGGAGAGACCCAGTACTTC. Its translation: CASSQGDREVGETQYF.

V gene TRBV9 combines with J gene TRBJ2-6; 15 bases match TRBD2. Looked up from germline, CDR1 is SGDLS and CDR2 is YYNGEE. The trim removed 3 bases at V and 1 base at J, leaving 2 bases unmatched. The CDR3 loop spans 18 amino acids. DNA of the CDR3: TGTGCCAGCAGCGGGACTAGCGGGGGGGTATCTGGGGCCAACGTCCTGACTTTC. Residues: CASSGTSGGVSGANVLTF.

The CDR3 sequence is CASSVGQDSNQPQHF. The CDR3 DNA follows: TGTGCCAGCAGCGTAGGGCAGGATAGCAATCAGCCCCAGCATTTT. This chain links TRBV9 with TRBJ1-5; D unclear. The CDR3 has 15 residues. Germline CDR1 and CDR2: SGDLS and YYNGEE. With 0 bases removed from V and 0 bases from J, the gap between germline ends came to 7 bases.

The CDR3 sequence is CASSQAVTGELFF. The CDR3 DNA is TGTGCCAGCAGCCAAGCGGTTACCGGGGAGCTGTTTTTT. This chain joins TRBV14 and TRBJ2-2; D is uncertain. The CDR3 runs to 13 residues. CDR1 and CDR2 (germline): SGHDN, FVKESK. V gave up 1 base and J gave up 5 bases, with 5 bases separating them.

This sequence joins TRBV7-2 and TRBJ2-4; D gene ambiguous. This CDR3 spans 15 amino acids. Trimming took 2 bases from V and 0 from J, leaving 8 bases between them. Germline lookup yields CDR1 SGHTA and CDR2 FQGNSA. CDR3 in DNA: TGTGCCAGCAGCTTACACCAGGTAGCCAAAAACATTCAGTACTTC. It specifies CASSLHQVAKNIQYF.

The chain uses TRBV18 and TRBJ2-1; possibly TRBD1 for D (6 bases). Germline values: CDR1 KGHSH, CDR2 LQKENI. This CDR3 contains 16 residues. Trimming shortened V by 3 bases and J by 7 bases, and 19 bases separated the two germline ends. The CDR3 here is CASSPQGQNPSNEQFF. The CDR3, as DNA: TGTGCCAGCTCACCCCAGGGGCAGAATCCCTCGAATGAGCAGTTCTTC.

This clone came up once. The chain employs TRBV4-3 and TRBJ1-2, with D possibly matching TRBD1 (5 bases). V gave up 4 bases and J gave up 4 bases, with 10 bases separating them. Germline-derived CDR1 and CDR2 are LGHNA and YSLEER. There are 13 residues in the CDR3. The CDR3 coding sequence is TGCGCCAGCAGCCCTGGAGGGGTCTATGGCTACACCTTC. It yields the protein CASSPGGVYGYTF.

The V call is TRBV27, the J call TRBJ1-2; D is possibly TRBD1 (6 bases). V was clipped by 3 bases and J by 4 bases, with 12 bases between them. There are 14 residues in the CDR3. In germline, CDR1 is MNHEY, CDR2 SMNVEV (reference sequence). CDR3 DNA: TGTGCCAGCAGTTTGAAGGGGGTGGGCTATGGCTACACCTTC. Its protein product is CASSLKGVGYGYTF.

The rearrangement links TRBV11-2 to TRBJ2-4; possibly TRBD2 for D (6 bases). The CDR3 spans 16 residues. CDR1 and CDR2 (germline): SGHAT, FQNNGV. The V end was cut by 2 bases, the J end by 2 bases, with 13 bases between. CDR3 sequence (DNA): TGTGCCAGCAGCTTAAAAAGGGAGGTTACCAAAAACATTCAGTACTTC. It is translated as CASSLKREVTKNIQYF.

The gene calls are TRBV7-2 and TRBJ2-7; D gene ambiguous. The germline CDR1 and CDR2 sequences are SGHTA and FQGNSA. The CDR3 is 15 residues long. Trimming took 5 bases from V and 2 from J, leaving 16 bases between them. CDR3 residues: CASSLSRMGPYEQYF. The CDR3 DNA is TGTGCCAGCAGCCTCTCTAGGATGGGTCCCTACGAGCAGTACTTC.

This rearrangement joins TRBV4-3 to TRBJ2-3; no reliable D call. The CDR3 covers 13 residues. Per germline, CDR1 LGHNA and CDR2 YSLEER. Deletions cut 3 bases from V and 5 bases from J, with 9 bases between. The CDR3 is CASSQLLRDTQYF. CDR3 sequence (DNA): TGCGCCAGCAGCCAGTTACTGAGAGATACGCAGTATTTT.

The chain joins TRBV10-3 to TRBJ2-5; 7 bases are shared with TRBD1. The CDR3 spans 12 residues. Trimming took 5 bases from V and 4 from J; bases not matched to a gene: 1. The germline V gene encodes CDR1 ENHRY and CDR2 SYGVKD. CDR3 in DNA: TGTGCCATCAGTAGACAGGGAGAGACCCAGTACTTC. It specifies CAISRQGETQYF.

This chain connects TRBV11-2 to TRBJ2-7; no clear D gene. Germline V gene lookup returns CDR1 SGHAT and CDR2 FQNNGV. The CDR3 consists of 12 residues. Trimming removed 3 bases at V and 3 bases at J, with 6 bases between. The CDR3: CASSLSHYEQYF. CDR3 bases: TGTGCCAGCAGCTTGTCCCACTACGAGCAGTACTTC.

The chain is built from TRBV7-2 and TRBJ2-7, with D unclear. V was clipped by 5 bases and J by 4 bases, with 6 bases between them. This CDR3 is 11 amino acids long. CDR1 and CDR2 (germline): SGHTA, FQGNSA. DNA of the CDR3: TGTGCCAGCAGCGTCGGGTACGAGCAGTACTTC. This translates into CASSVGYEQYF.

V is TRBV28 and J is TRBJ2-7; D remains ambiguous. The germline V gene encodes CDR1 MDHEN and CDR2 SYDVKM. CDR3 size: 11 residues. V lost 3 bases and J lost 7, with 7 bases in between. The CDR3 DNA reads as TGTGCCAGCAGTTTTAGTTGGGAGCAGTACTTC. Residues: CASSFSWEQYF. The whole variable domain, remainder taken from reference TRBV28 and TRBJ2-7, is DVKVTQSSRYLVKRTGEKVFLECVQDMDHENMFWYRQDPGLGLRLIYFSYDVKMKEKGDIPEGYSVSREKKERFSLILESASTNQTSMYLCASSFSWEQYFGPGTRLTVT.

V and J are TRBV6-5 and TRBJ2-5, with 9 bases aligning to TRBD1. The length of the CDR3 is 14 residues. J gave up 7 bases and V 6 bases, and 9 bases lay outside the gene matches. Germline V gene data show CDR1 as MNHEY and CDR2 as SVGAGI. Here the CDR3 reads CASSPGTGSATQYF. The DNA for the CDR3 is TGTGCCAGCAGCCCCGGGACAGGGAGCGCGACCCAGTACTTC.

This chain links TRBV4-3 with TRBJ2-1, with TRBD2 identical over 7 bases. The germline V gene has CDR1 LGHNA and CDR2 YSLEER. J was trimmed by 9 bases and V by 0 bases; bases with no gene match: 5. The CDR3 spans 14 residues. CDR3 DNA: TGCGCCAGCAGCCAAGAGGGAGGGGTCGGTGAGCAGTTCTTC. As protein: CASSQEGGVGEQFF.

V gene TRBV18 combines with J gene TRBJ1-1; D ambiguous. This CDR3 contains 15 residues. Germline V gene data show CDR1 as KGHSH and CDR2 as LQKENI. V shed 6 bases and J shed 0 bases, with 14 bases lying between them. CDR3 sequence reads: CASSPLGTLNTEAFF. The CDR3 region has the DNA TGTGCCAGCTCTCCCCTGGGCACCCTGAACACTGAAGCTTTCTTT.

This chain joins TRBV7-9 and TRBJ1-6; D uncertain. V dropped 2 bases and J dropped 13 bases, with 9 bases sitting between them. The germline V gene has CDR1 SEHNR and CDR2 FQNEAQ (reference sequence). The length of the CDR3 is 12 residues. The CDR3, as DNA: TGTGCCAGCAGCTTATTCCCCAGTCCCCTCCACTTT. This encodes CASSLFPSPLHF.

The chain uses TRBV6-1 and TRBJ1-5; TRBD1 agrees at 9 bases. Trimming at V came to 5 bases and at J to 2 bases, leaving 4 bases not matched to a gene. This CDR3 contains 15 residues. Germline V CDR1 and CDR2: MNHNS, SASEGT. CDR3 loop: CASSPRTGGNQPQHF. The CDR3 bases are TGTGCCAGCAGTCCACGGACAGGGGGCAATCAGCCCCAGCATTTT.